The 15 T cell receptor beta chains listed next were all sequenced from one sample in a study of shared clonotypes between healthy human individuals. Using immunoSEQ multiplex PCR, the repertoire was profiled, and TCRdb retains in-frame clones only, with some absent. The sample has roughly 380,000 clones, about 97% seen once. Sequences were obtained from memory CD8+ T cells sorted from blood. The subset denotes: CD45RO+ cells pooled with CCR7-negative TemRA cells. These receptors originate from a man aged 30 to 45 in good health.

This clone was observed once. This chain uses TRBV6-1 with TRBJ1-6; D call uncertain. Trimming removed 2 bases from V and 13 bases from J, with 12 bases in between. In germline, CDR1 is MNHNS, CDR2 SASEGT. The CDR3 consists of 13 residues. CDR3 DNA: TGTGCCAGCAGTGAACAAGTAGGATTTCCCCTCCACTTT. Amino acid sequence: CASSEQVGFPLHF.

V usage is TRBV9 and J usage is TRBJ1-6; 7 bases map to TRBD1. The germline V gene encodes CDR1 SGDLS and CDR2 YYNGEE. Trimming removed 3 bases from V and 9 bases from J; junction bases left unmatched: 3. CDR3 size: 13 residues. The CDR3 DNA is TGTGCCAGCAGCGGACAGGGTTTTTCACCCCTCCACTTT. Its translation is CASSGQGFSPLHF. The full variable domain, completed using reference TRBV9 and TRBJ1-6, is DSGVTQTPKHLITATGQRVTLRCSPRSGDLSVYWYQQSLDQGLQFLIQYYNGEERAKGNILERFSAQQFPDLHSELNLSSLELGDSALYFCASSGQGFSPLHFGNGTRLTVT.

The chain uses TRBV11-2 and TRBJ2-1, with 13 bases matching TRBD2. The CDR3 totals 15 residues. Germline-derived CDR1 and CDR2 are SGHAT and FQNNGV. The V segment lost 4 bases and the J segment 6 bases; nucleotides outside the gene matches: 3. CDR3 residues: CASSSTSGRANEQFF. CDR3 DNA: TGTGCCAGCAGCTCAACTAGCGGGAGGGCCAATGAGCAGTTCTTC.

The chain combines TRBV28 with TRBJ2-7; D not resolved. The CDR3 loop spans 12 amino acids. Germline CDR1 is MDHEN and CDR2 is SYDVKM. Deletions cut 5 bases from V and 4 bases from J, with 9 bases between. The CDR3 loop reads CASSRAPYEQYF. DNA of the CDR3: TGTGCCAGCAGTCGGGCCCCATACGAGCAGTACTTC.

This chain joins TRBV7-9 and TRBJ2-5; 7 bases fit TRBD1. There are 15 residues in the CDR3. The germline gives CDR1 SEHNR, CDR2 FQNEAQ (reference sequence). J lost 4 bases, V lost 5 bases, and 10 bases had no gene match. The CDR3 reads CASSRSTGMRETQYF. The CDR3 bases are TGTGCCAGCAGCCGTTCGACAGGGATGAGAGAGACCCAGTACTTC.

The chain uses TRBV7-9 and TRBJ2-1; weak D call: TRBD2 (5 bases). This CDR3 has 13 residues. Germline CDR1 reads SEHNR; CDR2 reads FQNEAQ (reference sequence). Trimming cost V 7 bases and J 4 bases, with 11 bases left between them. CDR3 loop: CASKSGLYNEQFF. CDR3 sequence (DNA): TGTGCCAGCAAAAGTGGACTTTACAATGAGCAGTTCTTC.

This chain uses TRBV9 with TRBJ2-3; no clear D gene. The CDR3 sequence is 14 residues long. The V gene lost 0 bases and the J gene lost 3 bases, with 8 bases spanning the gap. In germline, CDR1 is SGDLS, CDR2 YYNGEE. The CDR3 here is CASSVGVPTDTQYF. The CDR3 DNA sequence: TGTGCCAGCAGCGTAGGGGTACCTACAGATACGCAGTATTTT.

The rearrangement links TRBV5-4 to TRBJ2-1, with 12 bases lining up with TRBD2. This CDR3 has 19 residues. With V trimmed by 4 bases and J by 0 bases, 11 bases remained unmatched. CDR1 SGHNT and CDR2 YYREEE come from the germline V gene (reference sequence). CDR3 nucleotide sequence: TGTGCCAGCAGCCTACATACTAGCGGGAGGCCGAGCTCCTACAATGAGCAGTTCTTC. Its protein is CASSLHTSGRPSSYNEQFF.

The chain joins TRBV18 to TRBJ2-3; D gene unclear. CDR1 is KGHSH, CDR2 LQKENI, per germline. Trimming pared 0 bases from V and 2 bases from J, leaving 3 bases between. This CDR3 is 13 amino acids long. This chain's CDR3 is CASSPPNTDTQYF. In DNA form, the CDR3 reads TGTGCCAGCTCACCACCCAACACAGATACGCAGTATTTT.

The chain links TRBV7-9 to TRBJ2-1; D possibly corresponds to TRBD2 (6 bases). Looked up from germline, CDR1 is SEHNR and CDR2 is FQNEAQ (reference sequence). V lost 5 bases and J 3 bases, leaving 23 bases between the germline ends. The CDR3 has 18 residues. The CDR3 spells CASSQQPPRLVIYNEQFF. The DNA of the CDR3 is TGTGCCAGCAGCCAACAGCCCCCGCGACTAGTAATCTACAATGAGCAGTTCTTC.

The rearrangement uses TRBV28 and TRBJ1-5; TRBD1 matches at 9 bases. Germline V gene lookup returns CDR1 MDHEN and CDR2 SYDVKM. CDR3 length: 15 amino acids. The V gene end was trimmed by 4 bases and the J gene end by 10 bases; junction bases not matched to a gene: 11. Here the CDR3 DNA reads TGTGCCAGCAGTTCCGTCGCGGACAGGGGAGGACCCCAGCATTTT. Its protein product is CASSSVADRGGPQHF.

This chain joins TRBV11-2 and TRBJ2-3, with D uncertain. This CDR3 comprises 13 residues. The germline gives CDR1 SGHAT, CDR2 FQNNGV. V shed 5 bases and J shed 6 bases, with 12 bases lying between them. This CDR3 is CASSPTLDDTQYF. CDR3 nucleotide sequence: TGTGCCAGCAGCCCAACCCTGGACGATACGCAGTATTTT.

This clone came up once. This sequence joins TRBV19 and TRBJ2-1, with no clear D. The germline CDR1 and CDR2 sequences are LNHDA and SQIVND (reference sequence). There are 11 residues in the CDR3. The ends were cut back, 3 bases at V and 8 bases at J, with 5 bases in the middle. The DNA for the CDR3 is TGTGCCAGTAGTATGGACCATGAGCAGTTCTTC. Its protein product is CASSMDHEQFF.

The chain has TRBV14 and TRBJ2-7; 7 bases line up with TRBD1. With V trimmed by 1 base and J by 3 bases, 9 bases remained unmatched. The germline CDR1 and CDR2 sequences are SGHDN and FVKESK. This CDR3 contains 16 residues. The DNA of the CDR3 is TGTGCCAGCAGCCAAGTCTCTTTGACAGGGTACTACGAGCAGTACTTC. Its protein product is CASSQVSLTGYYEQYF.

V and J are TRBV18 and TRBJ2-7; tentatively, D is TRBD1 (6 bases). The germline V gene has CDR1 KGHSH and CDR2 LQKENI. Trimming removed 5 bases at V and 1 base at J, with 15 bases between. The CDR3 totals 15 residues. Written as DNA, the CDR3 is TGTGCCAGCTCAGAAGGACAGTCGCGATCCTACGAGCAGTACTTC. Protein: CASSEGQSRSYEQYF. Complete variable domain (other parts from reference TRBV18 and TRBJ2-7): NAGVMQNPRHLVRRRGQEARLRCSPMKGHSHVYWYRQLPEEGLKFMVYLQKENIIDESGMPKERFSAEFPKEGPSILRIQQVVRGDSAAYFCASSEGQSRSYEQYFGPGTRLTVT.